These 18 T cell receptor beta chains originate from one sample sequenced in a study of cytotoxic CD8 clonotypes in ibrutinib-treated CLL. Profiled with immunoSEQ multiplex PCR; TCRdb holds only in-frame clones, not every one. The data contain more than 200,000 clones, 70% of them singletons. Sequences were derived from PBMCs, sampled after 12 months of ibrutinib treatment. Receptor source: a human donor with chronic lymphocytic leukemia.

This clone was seen only a few times. The V call is TRBV9, the J call TRBJ2-1; TRBD2 is a possible D gene (5 bases). The CDR3 has 15 amino acids. The germline V gene has CDR1 SGDLS and CDR2 YYNGEE. Trimming took off 0 bases at V and 5 bases at J, with 12 bases between the two ends. Written as DNA, the CDR3 is TGTGCCAGCAGCGTAGAAGCGGCTCCTGACAATGAGCAGTTCTTC. It codes for CASSVEAAPDNEQFF. Complete variable domain (other parts from reference TRBV9 and TRBJ2-1): DSGVTQTPKHLITATGQRVTLRCSPRSGDLSVYWYQQSLDQGLQFLIQYYNGEERAKGNILERFSAQQFPDLHSELNLSSLELGDSALYFCASSVEAAPDNEQFFGPGTRLTVL.

The chain carries TRBV2 and TRBJ1-2; unclear D gene. CDR1 SNHLY and CDR2 FYNNEI come from the germline V gene. The V gene lost 4 bases and the J gene lost 2 bases, with 11 bases spanning the gap. This CDR3 contains 14 residues. The CDR3 sequence is CASSGSVSNYGYTF. CDR3 nucleotide sequence: TGTGCCAGCAGTGGCTCGGTCTCCAACTATGGCTACACCTTC.

The table lists this clone with a few counts. V gene TRBV5-1 combines with J gene TRBJ1-1; D may be TRBD1 (5 bases). The germline V and J ends were trimmed by 3 bases and 4 bases, with 13 bases remaining between them. This CDR3 has 14 amino acids. CDR1 is SGHRS and CDR2 is YFSETQ in the germline V gene. Here the CDR3 reads CASSSSGRSTEAFF. In DNA, the CDR3 is TGCGCCAGCAGCTCATCAGGGAGAAGCACTGAAGCTTTCTTT.

The genes are TRBV30 and TRBJ1-1; TRBD1 agrees at 8 bases. V trimming: 5 bases; J trimming: 1 base; junction bases outside the gene matches: 3. This CDR3 contains 13 residues. Germline CDR1 is GTSNPN and CDR2 is SVGIG (reference sequence). CDR3 in DNA: TGTGCCTGGGGGGACAGGACGAACACTGAAGCTTTCTTT. Residues: CAWGDRTNTEAFF.

This chain connects TRBV5-1 to TRBJ1-1, with TRBD1 identical over 7 bases. The V gene end was trimmed by 3 bases and the J gene end by 1 base; junction bases not matched to a gene: 6. The CDR3 runs to 15 residues. The germline gives CDR1 SGHRS, CDR2 YFSETQ. The CDR3 here is CASSWTTGANTEAFF. The CDR3 DNA follows: TGCGCCAGCAGCTGGACCACAGGGGCGAACACTGAAGCTTTCTTT.

The genes are TRBV11-3 and TRBJ1-1; D uncertain. Trimming removed 0 bases at V and 7 bases at J, with 12 bases between. The CDR3 runs to 14 residues. Looked up from germline, CDR1 is SGHNT and CDR2 is YENEEA. The CDR3 region is CASSLENDRFEAFF. The CDR3 DNA reads TGTGCCAGCAGCTTAGAGAACGACCGGTTTGAAGCTTTCTTT.

The gene calls are TRBV30 and TRBJ2-7; the match to TRBD2 covers 8 bases. Germline lookup yields CDR1 GTSNPN and CDR2 SVGIG (reference sequence). The CDR3 sequence is 16 residues long. The trim removed 0 bases at V and 4 bases at J, leaving 11 bases unmatched. DNA for the CDR3: TGTGCCTGGAGTGTTACAGGGAGCGGGAGAGGATACGAGCAGTACTTC. Protein: CAWSVTGSGRGYEQYF.

The genes are TRBV15 and TRBJ1-5, with a weak D call TRBD1 (5 bases). Germline V gene data show CDR1 as LNHNV and CDR2 as YYDKDF (reference sequence). Trimming removed 5 bases at V and 7 bases at J, with 18 bases between. The CDR3 totals 15 residues. The DNA of the CDR3 is TGTGCCACCAGCGCCCACCCGGCAGGGAACCAGCCCCAGCATTTT. Translating gives CATSAHPAGNQPQHF.

The rearrangement uses TRBV29-1 and TRBJ2-1; 11 nucleotides line up with TRBD2. The CDR3 is made up of 15 amino acids. The germline CDR1 and CDR2 sequences are SQVTM and ANQGSEA. V lost 2 bases and J lost 8; bases outside the gene matches: 8. The chain's CDR3 is CSVELSSGRAHEQFF. The CDR3, as DNA: TGCAGCGTTGAACTCAGTAGCGGGAGGGCGCATGAGCAGTTCTTC.

This chain links TRBV7-2 with TRBJ1-4; D remains unclear. V was pared by 0 bases and J by 3 bases, with 2 bases between. The CDR3 runs 13 residues. Germline lookup yields CDR1 SGHTA and CDR2 FQGNSA. In nucleotides, the CDR3 is TGTGCCAGCAGCTTAGCCCCTAATGAAAAACTGTTTTTT. It specifies CASSLAPNEKLFF.

This chain uses TRBV5-1 with TRBJ1-5; the D is unclear. Trimming removed 1 base from V and 1 base from J, with 12 bases in between. The CDR3 length is 16 residues. Germline V gene data show CDR1 as SGHRS and CDR2 as YFSETQ. This CDR3 reads CASSLRGPESNQPQHF. CDR3 in DNA: TGCGCCAGCAGCTTGAGAGGGCCTGAGAGCAATCAGCCCCAGCATTTT.

This clone occurred a few times. The sample holds other DNA sequences that translate to the same CDR3. The chain uses TRBV4-1 and TRBJ1-5; perhaps TRBD1 as D (5 bases). Looked up from germline, CDR1 is MGHRA and CDR2 is YSYEKL. V was pared by 3 bases and J by 4 bases, with 7 bases between. This CDR3 region has 13 residues. The CDR3 DNA reads TGCGCCAGCAGCCACGGGGGTAATCAGCCCCAGCATTTT. This encodes CASSHGGNQPQHF.

In DNA form, the CDR3 reads TGTGCCAGCAGCTTGGGATGGAGGGGATCCTACGAGCAGTACTTC. It specifies CASSLGWRGSYEQYF. The chain uses TRBV7-2 and TRBJ2-7; tentative D call: TRBD2 (6 bases). Trimming pared 3 bases from V and 1 base from J, leaving 13 bases between. The CDR3 covers 15 residues. From germline, CDR1 is SGHTA and CDR2 FQGNSA.

The gene calls are TRBV19 and TRBJ1-6, with a tentative D call TRBD1 (5 bases). The CDR3 covers 15 residues. Trimming took off 9 bases at V and 3 bases at J, with 15 bases between the two ends. Germline-derived CDR1 and CDR2 are LNHDA and SQIVND (reference sequence). In DNA form, the CDR3 reads TGTGCCAGCTCCCAGGGATTCAACTATAATTCACCCCTCCACTTT. This sequence encodes CASSQGFNYNSPLHF.

The V call is TRBV9, the J call TRBJ1-4; TRBD1 is a possible D gene (6 bases). Trimming took 0 bases from V and 3 from J, leaving 9 bases between them. CDR1 and CDR2 from the germline V gene are SGDLS and YYNGEE. This CDR3 comprises 15 residues. The CDR3 spells CASSVGGHPNEKLFF. The CDR3 DNA is TGTGCCAGCAGCGTAGGGGGACACCCTAATGAAAAACTGTTTTTT. The full variable domain, in which reference TRBV9 and TRBJ1-4 provide the parts outside the CDR3, is DSGVTQTPKHLITATGQRVTLRCSPRSGDLSVYWYQQSLDQGLQFLIQYYNGEERAKGNILERFSAQQFPDLHSELNLSSLELGDSALYFCASSVGGHPNEKLFFGSGTQLSVL.

J is TRBJ1-5 and V is TRBV27, with D possibly TRBD1 on 5 matching bases. The germline V gene encodes CDR1 MNHEY and CDR2 SMNVEV (reference sequence). This CDR3 has 12 amino acids. With 5 bases removed from V and 8 bases from J, the gap between germline ends came to 10 bases. The CDR3 nucleotides read TGTGCCAGCAGTCACTGGGGGGAGCCCCAGCATTTT. Protein product: CASSHWGEPQHF.

V usage is TRBV11-2 and J usage is TRBJ2-2; D unclear. CDR1 and CDR2 (germline): SGHAT, FQNNGV. V lost 8 bases and J lost 8, with 18 bases in between. CDR3 length equals 14 residues. The CDR3 spells CASGSPIGRGELFF. The CDR3 DNA reads TGTGCCAGCGGATCCCCCATAGGAAGGGGGGAGCTGTTTTTT.

This clone was seen a few times. The chain carries TRBV11-2 and TRBJ2-1; TRBD2 matches 7 bases. This CDR3 contains 12 residues. Germline CDR1 reads SGHAT; CDR2 reads FQNNGV. The trim removed 3 bases at V and 9 bases at J, leaving 2 bases unmatched. CDR3 amino acids: CASSFGGGEQFF. CDR3 DNA sequence: TGTGCCAGCAGCTTCGGCGGGGGTGAGCAGTTCTTC. Drawing the rest from reference TRBV11-2 and TRBJ2-1, the complete variable domain is EAGVAQSPRYKIIEKRQSVAFWCNPISGHATLYWYQQILGQGPKLLIQFQNNGVVDDSQLPKDRFSAERLKGVDSTLKIQPAKLEDSAVYLCASSFGGGEQFFGPGTRLTVL.